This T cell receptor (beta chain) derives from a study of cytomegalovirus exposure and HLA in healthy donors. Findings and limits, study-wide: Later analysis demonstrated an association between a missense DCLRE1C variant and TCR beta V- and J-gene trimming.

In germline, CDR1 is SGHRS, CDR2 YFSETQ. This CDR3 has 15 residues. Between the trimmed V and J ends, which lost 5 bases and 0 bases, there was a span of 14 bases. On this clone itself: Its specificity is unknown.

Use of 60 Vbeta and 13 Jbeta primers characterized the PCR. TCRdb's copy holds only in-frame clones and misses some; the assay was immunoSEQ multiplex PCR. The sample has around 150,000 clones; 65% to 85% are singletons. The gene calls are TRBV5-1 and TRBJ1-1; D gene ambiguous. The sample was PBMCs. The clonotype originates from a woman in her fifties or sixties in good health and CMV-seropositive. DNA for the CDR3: TGCGCCAGCAGGGGCGGAGGCGGAATGAACACTGAAGCTTTCTTT. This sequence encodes CASRGGGGMNTEAFF.